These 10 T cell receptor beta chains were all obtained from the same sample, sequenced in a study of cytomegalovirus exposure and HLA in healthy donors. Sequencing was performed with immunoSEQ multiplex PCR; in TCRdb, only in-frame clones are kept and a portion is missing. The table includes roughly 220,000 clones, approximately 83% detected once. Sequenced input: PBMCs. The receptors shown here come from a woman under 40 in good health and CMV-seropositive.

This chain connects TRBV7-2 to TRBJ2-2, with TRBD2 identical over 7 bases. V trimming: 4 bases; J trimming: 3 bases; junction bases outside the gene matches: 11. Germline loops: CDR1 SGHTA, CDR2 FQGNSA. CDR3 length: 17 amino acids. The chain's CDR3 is CASSSSLAGVYTGELFF. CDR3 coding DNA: TGTGCCAGCAGCTCCTCTCTGGCGGGAGTTTACACCGGGGAGCTGTTTTTT.

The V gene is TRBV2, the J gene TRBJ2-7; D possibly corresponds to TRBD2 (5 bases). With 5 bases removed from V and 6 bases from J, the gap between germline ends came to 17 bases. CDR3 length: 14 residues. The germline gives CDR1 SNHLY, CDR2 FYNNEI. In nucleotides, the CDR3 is TGTGCCAGCAGTCGTTCCGGGATTCTTCTCGAGCAGTACTTC. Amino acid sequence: CASSRSGILLEQYF.

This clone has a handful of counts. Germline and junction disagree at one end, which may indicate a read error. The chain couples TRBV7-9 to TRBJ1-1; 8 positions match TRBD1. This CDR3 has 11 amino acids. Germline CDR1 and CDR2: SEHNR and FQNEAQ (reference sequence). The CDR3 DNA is TGTGCCAGCAGCGCAGGGACAGGAACTGTATTT. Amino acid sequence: CASSAGTGTVF.

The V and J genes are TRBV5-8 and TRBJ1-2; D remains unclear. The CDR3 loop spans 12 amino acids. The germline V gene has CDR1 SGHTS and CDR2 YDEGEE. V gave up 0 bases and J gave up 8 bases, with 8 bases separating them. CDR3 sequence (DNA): TGTGCCAGCAGCTTGGGGACGGAGGGCTACACCTTC. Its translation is CASSLGTEGYTF.

The DNA of the CDR3 is TGTGCCACCAGCAGGGGACTAGCGGGAGGAGAGCAGTACTTC. This codes for CATSRGLAGGEQYF. The J gene is TRBJ2-7, the V gene TRBV15; TRBD2 matches 15 bases. Germline V gene data show CDR1 as LNHNV and CDR2 as YYDKDF (reference sequence). With V trimmed by 3 bases and J by 7 bases, 1 base remained unmatched. This CDR3 spans 14 amino acids.

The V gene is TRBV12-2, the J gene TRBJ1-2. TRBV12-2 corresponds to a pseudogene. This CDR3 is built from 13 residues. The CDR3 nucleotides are TGTGCAAGTCGTCGTGCGGGGGACGATGGCTACACCTTC. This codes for CASRRAGDDGYTF.

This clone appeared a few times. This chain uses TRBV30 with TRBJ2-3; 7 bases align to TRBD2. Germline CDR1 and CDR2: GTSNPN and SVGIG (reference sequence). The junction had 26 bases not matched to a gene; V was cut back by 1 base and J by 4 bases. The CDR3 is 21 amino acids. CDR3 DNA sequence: TGTGCCTGGAGTGCCATAAGAGGGAACTATGAGGGAGGGGCCGGTGCAGATACGCAGTATTTT. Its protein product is CAWSAIRGNYEGGAGADTQYF. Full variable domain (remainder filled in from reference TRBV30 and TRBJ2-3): SQTIHQWPATLVQPVGSPLSLECTVEGTSNPNLYWYRQAAGRGLQLLFYSVGIGQISSEVPQNLSASRPQDRQFILSSKKLLLSDSGFYLCAWSAIRGNYEGGAGADTQYFGPGTRLTVL.

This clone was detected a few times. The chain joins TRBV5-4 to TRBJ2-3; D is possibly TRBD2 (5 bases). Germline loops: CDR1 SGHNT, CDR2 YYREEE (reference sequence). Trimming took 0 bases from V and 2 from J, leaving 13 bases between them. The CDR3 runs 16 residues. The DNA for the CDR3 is TGTGCCAGCAGCTTGGCTGGTAGCGTGATCACAGATACGCAGTATTTT. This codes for CASSLAGSVITDTQYF.

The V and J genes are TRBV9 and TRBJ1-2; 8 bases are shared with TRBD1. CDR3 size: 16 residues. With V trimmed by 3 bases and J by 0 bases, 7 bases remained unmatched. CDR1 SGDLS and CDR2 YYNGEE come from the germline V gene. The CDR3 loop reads CASSGQGTRANYGYTF. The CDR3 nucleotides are TGTGCCAGCAGCGGACAGGGGACCCGAGCTAACTATGGCTACACCTTC.

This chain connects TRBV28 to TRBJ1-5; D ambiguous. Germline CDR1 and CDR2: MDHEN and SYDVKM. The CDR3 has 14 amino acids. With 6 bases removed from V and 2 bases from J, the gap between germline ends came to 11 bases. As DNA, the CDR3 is TGTGCCAGCAGGCCATGGGGAGGCAATCAGCCCCAGCATTTT. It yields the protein CASRPWGGNQPQHF. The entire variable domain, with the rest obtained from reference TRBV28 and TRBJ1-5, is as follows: DVKVTQSSRYLVKRTGEKVFLECVQDMDHENMFWYRQDPGLGLRLIYFSYDVKMKEKGDIPEGYSVSREKKERFSLILESASTNQTSMYLCASRPWGGNQPQHFGDGTRLSIL.